The subject of this entry is one T cell receptor beta chain. This receptor's antigen is unknown. No base quality information exists; no much larger clone differs at one position. The time point label, as the study defines it: baseline before first vaccination. Samples from vaccinated people were obtained from the UK trials COV001 and COV002, which included a single-blind randomized controlled phase 2/3 trial of AZD1222 (ChAdOx1 nCoV-19) in healthy adults. For TCRbeta chain sequencing, PBMC samples from trial participants were taken at day 0 and at day 28 after the second dose. This record belongs to a study of T cell responses to AZD1222 COVID-19 vaccine (dated by TCRdb to the early 2020s). About the study as a whole: Because spike-specific TCR depth and breadth did not differ between the two schedules, AZD1222 recipients who got a second dose at roughly 4 weeks were pooled with those who got a second dose at roughly 12 weeks. Trial participants were enrolled by age into 18-55, 56-69 and 70-plus year subgroups, with about 150, 28 and 57 TCR-sequenced participants respectively. TCR sequencing covered over 230 trial participants: around 210 given two doses of AZD1222 and 26 given two doses of MenACWY control vaccine.

The CDR3 regions of human TCRbeta chains were subjected to immunosequencing. The authors' analysis ran thus. Repertoire TCRs were matched against a reference library of SARS-CoV-2-specific TCRs generated with the MIRA antigen-specificity platform. Breadth was defined as the fraction of unique TCRs that were SARS-CoV-2-associated, and depth was defined as the fraction of total T cells that were SARS-CoV-2-associated. Using the MIRA data, each spike-specific TCR was mapped to the spike region that the TCR reacts to and placed in a CD4 or CD8 class. Log10-transformed breadth and depth values were compared by one-way ANOVA with Sidak's multiple comparisons tests. This is the immuneACCESS table as TCRdb keeps it, with only in-frame sequences that have V and J called. A part of the clones is gone; compared with another copy, unresolved V genes explain less than half, and the rest is unexplained. V, J and clone size are taken as reported in that table, and D and trimming were inferred from the DNA itself. Recorded for this sample are 100,000 to 120,000 clones; about 81% of them occurred a single time. Approximately 5% of the sample rests with the top ten.

V trim: 3 bases; J trim: 3 bases; unmatched bases: 11. The CDR3 holds 17 amino acids from the cysteine to the phenylalanine. The entry retains the CDR3 DNA only, 51 bases that are in frame from base 1. The germline V gene (reference sequence) provides CDR1 LNHDA and CDR2 SQIVND. Points the paper makes about the study in general: Participants were mostly white British, with more females than males. The authors suggested clonal diversity may have been underestimated. The 56-69-year group was small, and its depth increase did not reach significance, likely because of low power. No day 14 peak-response samples were available, so repertoires were characterized only after the peak T cell response. Reportedly, almost half of the unique spike-specific TCRs recognized epitopes lying outside the regions that are mutated in the B.1.351 and B.1.1.7 variants. Spike-specific TCR breadth and depth rose significantly after two AZD1222 doses compared with day 0 and with MenACWY recipients. Only five or six AZD1222 recipients were SARS-CoV-2 seropositive at baseline, limiting conclusions about previously exposed vaccinees. Vaccine-associated CD4 TCRs spanned the whole spike protein, with dominant responses in regions 160-218 and 743-854.

The sequencing here drew on peripheral blood, taken on day 0 of AZD1222 vaccination. The rearrangement joined TRBV19 to TRBJ1-5; 7 central bases correspond to TRBD1. The receptor's source is an adult in good health. The CDR3 region has the sequence CASSILPGQTFNQPQHF. The DNA sequence is given as TGTGCCAGTAGTATCCTACCGGGACAGACTTTCAATCAGCCCCAGCATTTT.